Below are 3 T cell receptor beta chains sequenced from a single sample in a study of graft-versus-host responses after intestinal transplantation. Measured with immunoSEQ multiplex PCR; TCRdb has only the in-frame clones, and not every one. This table holds about 12,000 clones, around 83% found once. The source was PBMCs, collected nearly 500 days after intestinal transplant. The receptors derive from a human patient who received an intestinal transplant, so some T cells may come from the graft donor.

The J gene is TRBJ2-2, the V gene TRBV13, with TRBD2 identical over 8 bases. This CDR3 is built from 16 residues. The V segment lost 8 bases and the J segment 1 base; nucleotides outside the gene matches: 9. CDR1 and CDR2 from the germline V gene are PRHDT and FYEKMQ (reference sequence). CDR3 sequence reads: CASGPKTSVNTGELFF. CDR3 bases: TGTGCCAGCGGACCTAAGACTAGCGTGAACACCGGGGAGCTGTTTTTT. The whole variable domain, filled in from reference TRBV13 and TRBJ2-2, reads AAGVIQSPRHLIKEKRETATLKCYPIPRHDTVYWYQQGPGQDPQFLISFYEKMQSDKGSIPDRFSAQQFSDYHSELNMSSLELGDSALYFCASGPKTSVNTGELFFGEGSRLTVL.

The chain couples TRBV7-9 to TRBJ1-1; D remains unclear. There are 13 residues in the CDR3. V dropped 1 base and J dropped 2 bases, with 5 bases sitting between them. Germline CDR1 reads SEHNR; CDR2 reads FQNEAQ (reference sequence). The CDR3 coding sequence is TGTGCCAGCAGCTTAGTATTAAACACTGAAGCTTTCTTT. This encodes CASSLVLNTEAFF.

The V and J genes are TRBV5-4 and TRBJ2-1; 7 positions match TRBD1. The V segment lost 5 bases and the J segment 4 bases; nucleotides outside the gene matches: 15. The CDR3 runs 17 residues. Germline V lookup: CDR1 SGHNT, CDR2 YYREEE (reference sequence). Here the CDR3 DNA reads TGTGCCAGCAGTAGTAGCTCGAGGGCCAGGGGGTACAATGAGCAGTTCTTC. It specifies CASSSSSRARGYNEQFF.